This record covers a single T cell receptor (beta chain). This entry is derived from a study of blood T cell repertoires in COVID-19. Study overall: Some COVID-19 samples were acute and others convalescent; all came from the United States, Italy and Spain. PBMCs, B-cell-depleted T cells, or T cells were the source of the cDNA or gDNA that made up the material.

The CDR3 covers 15 residues. Trimming cost V 4 bases and J 7 bases, with 17 bases left between them. Germline loops: CDR1 SGHRS, CDR2 YFSETQ. Source study methods: Reference gene primer amplification in the assay estimated nucleated cell counts. Profiling relied on immunoSEQ multiplex PCR, and the TCRdb table lists in-frame clones only, not all of them. From that table come the V and J calls and clone size; the DNA was used to work out D and trimming. The repertoire holds roughly 290,000 clones, with 86% as singletons. The genes are TRBV5-1 and TRBJ2-2; D perhaps matches TRBD2 (6 bases). This TCR was recovered from a woman aged 25 to 45 who had recovered from COVID-19. Sequencing was carried out using peripheral blood. The CDR3 DNA sequence: TGCGCCAGCAGCCCGGAGGGCCTAGGGATCGGGGAGCTGTTTTTT. It yields the protein CASSPEGLGIGELFF.